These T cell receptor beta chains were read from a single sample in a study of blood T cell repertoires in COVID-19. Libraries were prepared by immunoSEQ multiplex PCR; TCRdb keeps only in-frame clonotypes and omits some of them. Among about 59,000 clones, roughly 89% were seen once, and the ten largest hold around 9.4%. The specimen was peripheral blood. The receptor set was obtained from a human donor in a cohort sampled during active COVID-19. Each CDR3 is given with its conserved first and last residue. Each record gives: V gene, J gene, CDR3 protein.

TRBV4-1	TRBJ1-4	CASSQRQGDEKLFF
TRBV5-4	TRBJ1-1	CASSHRQGAAGMPFF
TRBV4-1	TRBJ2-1	CASSQSGFMASGSKEQFF
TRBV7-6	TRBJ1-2	CASSLDRVEGYTF
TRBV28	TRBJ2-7	CASSPHRDLHEQYF
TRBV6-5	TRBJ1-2	CASRLLGGDGYTF
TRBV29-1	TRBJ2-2	CSVQLTNRESGELFF
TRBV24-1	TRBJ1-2	CATSDPREGVNYGYTF
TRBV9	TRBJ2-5	CASSPSGGQETQYF
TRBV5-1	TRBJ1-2	CASSFGIGYGYTF
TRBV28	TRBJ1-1	CASSRPETAEAFF
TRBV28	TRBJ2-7	CASSPQGAFEQYF
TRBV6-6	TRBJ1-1	CASSYWEINTEAFF
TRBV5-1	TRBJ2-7	CASSLQGYEQYF
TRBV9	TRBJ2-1	CASSVEGLPDEQFF
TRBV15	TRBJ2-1	CATSRDRQRSYNEQFF
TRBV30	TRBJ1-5	CAWSPAPGLWAADQPQHF
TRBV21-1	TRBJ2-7	CASSKELTTSGDEQYF
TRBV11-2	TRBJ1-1	CASSFRGRTTEAFF
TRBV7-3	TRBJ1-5	CASSQASNQPQHF
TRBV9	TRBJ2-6	CASSLDLVAGANVLTF
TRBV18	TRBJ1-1	CASSPGGMNTEAFF
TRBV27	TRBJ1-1	CASSFQGDTEAFF
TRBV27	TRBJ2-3	CASSLEADTQYF
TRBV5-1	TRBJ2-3	CASSMGGPTDTQYF
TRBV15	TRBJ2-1	CATSKSGGPYNEQFF